The clone carrying this TCR beta chain has just a few counts. One end of the junction fails to match germline, which may point to a read error. Time point noted: newly diagnosed GD, antithyroid drugs for less than 3 months. Extracted RNA from PBMCs served as the source of the TCR library. The length of the CDR3 is 14 residues. CDR1 MGHRA and CDR2 YSYEKL come from the germline V gene. This sample stems from a study of regulatory T cells in long-lasting Graves disease. In building TCR beta libraries, iRepertoire HTBI primers were used together with Arm-PCR of CDR3 regions. TCRdb analysed the multiplex PCR reads with MiXCR anew, one entry per CDR3 protein. The top ten clones hold under 20% of a sample with hundreds of thousands of distinct CDR3 sequences, under 20% of them seen once. In addition, the sample was reused for a study of T cells in Graves' hyperthyroidism and ophthalmopathy.

The receptor was derived from a woman under 40 with Graves disease. V usage is TRBV4-1 and J usage is TRBJ2-5; D gene uncertain. Sample: peripheral blood mononuclear cells (PBMCs), taken at new diagnosis, from a patient treated with antithyroid drugs. CDR3 sequence reads: CASSQENRPETQHF. CDR3 bases: TGCGCCAGCAGCCAAGAGAACCGGCCGGAGACCCAGCACTTC.